Below, 24 T cell receptor beta chains from the same sample are listed, as sequenced in a study of identical twins. TCRdb re-derived calls from the 5' RACE reads in MiXCR, one entry per CDR3 protein. The top ten clones hold approximately 12% of a sample with 420,000 or so distinct CDR3 sequences, about a fifth of them seen once. Sequenced material: naive T cells sorted from blood. The receptors here all came from a man aged 50-60 years in good health.

V gene TRBV5-1 combines with J gene TRBJ2-1; 11 bases fit TRBD2. Unmatched junction bases numbered 1, after V lost 1 base and J lost 7 bases. Germline V gives CDR1 SGHRS, CDR2 YFSETQ. This CDR3 spans 14 amino acids. The CDR3 reads CASSLTSGGNEQFF. CDR3 nucleotides: TGCGCCAGCAGCTTGACTAGCGGGGGAAATGAGCAGTTCTTC.

This clonotype was seen repeatedly, ten times or more. CDR3 nucleotides: TGCGCCAGCAGTTTATCAACAGGGGCAGAGGAGACCCAGTACTTC. Its protein product is CASSLSTGAEETQYF. This sequence joins TRBV5-1 and TRBJ2-5, with TRBD1 matching 7 bases. This CDR3 has 15 residues. Germline loops: CDR1 SGHRS, CDR2 YFSETQ. V lost 5 bases and J lost 5; bases outside the gene matches: 12.

Many counts were recorded for this clonotype. The chain joins TRBV4-3 to TRBJ2-1, with D possibly called TRBD1 or TRBD2 (5 bases each). CDR1 is LGHNA, CDR2 YSLEER, per germline. This CDR3 is 11 amino acids long. Trimming took 4 bases from V and 10 from J, leaving 8 bases between them. Here the CDR3 DNA reads TGCGCCAGCAGCCGGGGCGGGGAGCAGTTCTTC. Its protein is CASSRGGEQFF.

The chain uses TRBV6-1 and TRBJ2-2; no clear D. Trimming cost V 7 bases and J 3 bases, with 12 bases left between them. The CDR3 is made up of 14 amino acids. CDR1 and CDR2 from the germline V gene are MNHNS and SASEGT. CDR3 nucleotides: TGTGCCAGCACCCCCGAAGACCACACCGGGGAGCTGTTTTTT. This codes for CASTPEDHTGELFF.

The table lists this clonotype with many counts. The chain combines TRBV12-3 or TRBV12-4 with TRBJ1-1; tentatively, D is TRBD1 (5 bases). This CDR3 comprises 13 residues. V gave up 6 bases and J gave up 6 bases, with 14 bases separating them. CDR3 bases: TGTGCCAGCAGAGTGGACATCCTATCTGAAGCTTTCTTT. It encodes CASRVDILSEAFF.

The chain employs TRBV28 and TRBJ2-5; 7 bases agree with TRBD1. The V and J ends lost 7 bases and 5 bases, in that order; junction bases with no gene match: 4. The CDR3 has 12 amino acids. Germline values: CDR1 MDHEN, CDR2 SYDVKM. The CDR3 coding sequence is TGTGCCAGCACGGACAGGAGGGAGACCCAGTACTTC. Residues: CASTDRRETQYF.

J is TRBJ2-1 and V is TRBV14; TRBD2 aligns across 10 bases. The V and J ends lost 4 bases and 4 bases, in that order; junction bases with no gene match: 7. Germline CDR1 reads SGHDN; CDR2 reads FVKESK. The CDR3 spans 16 residues. Written as DNA, the CDR3 is TGTGCCAGCAGCCGAGGACTAGCGGCCATTTACAATGAGCAGTTCTTC. Residues: CASSRGLAAIYNEQFF.

This clonotype was recorded many times. The chain carries TRBV5-1 and TRBJ1-1; tentatively, D is TRBD1 (6 bases). The CDR3 consists of 15 residues. The germline V and J ends were trimmed by 4 bases and 6 bases, with 19 bases remaining between them. Germline lookup yields CDR1 SGHRS and CDR2 YFSETQ. DNA of the CDR3: TGCGCCAGCAGCGATGTGACAGGTCAAGAGGCTGAAGCTTTCTTT. Translated: CASSDVTGQEAEAFF.

This clonotype has only a few counts. The genes are TRBV18 and TRBJ2-2; D uncertain. Trimming took 3 bases from V and 0 from J, leaving 5 bases between them. Looked up from germline, CDR1 is KGHSH and CDR2 is LQKENI. This CDR3 comprises 14 residues. CDR3 sequence (DNA): TGTGCCAGCTCACCGAGCTCGAACACCGGGGAGCTGTTTTTT. Protein product: CASSPSSNTGELFF.

This clonotype was seen a handful of times. V usage is TRBV4-2 and J usage is TRBJ2-3; 8 nucleotides agree with TRBD1. The J segment lost 1 base and the V segment lost 2 bases, leaving 5 bases of the junction unmatched. The CDR3 has 16 residues. Germline assignment: CDR1 LGHNA and CDR2 YNFKEQ. The CDR3 coding sequence is TGTGCCAGCAGCCAAAAACAGGGGGTGGGCACAGATACGCAGTATTTT. Amino acids: CASSQKQGVGTDTQYF.

V is TRBV6-5 and J is TRBJ2-2; D is uncertain. Between the trimmed V and J ends, which lost 2 bases and 6 bases, there was a span of 10 bases. The CDR3 runs to 14 residues. The germline V gene has CDR1 MNHEY and CDR2 SVGAGI. The CDR3 sequence: CASSYLSSAGELFF. In nucleotides, the CDR3 is TGTGCCAGCAGTTACCTTTCGTCGGCCGGGGAGCTGTTTTTT.

The chain has TRBV6-2 or TRBV6-3 and TRBJ2-2; D might be TRBD2 (5 bases). CDR3 length: 13 residues. Germline CDR1 and CDR2: MNHEY and SVGEGT. Trimming shortened V by 4 bases and J by 7 bases, and 10 bases separated the two germline ends. The CDR3 sequence is CASSSTTIGELFF. CDR3 coding DNA: TGTGCCAGCAGTTCGACTACTATCGGGGAGCTGTTTTTT.

This chain connects TRBV28 to TRBJ2-1; 9 nucleotides match TRBD1. The V and J ends lost 7 bases and 4 bases, in that order; junction bases with no gene match: 14. The CDR3 runs 17 residues. Germline V gives CDR1 MDHEN, CDR2 SYDVKM. CDR3 sequence: CASTTSQGAYGYNEQFF. In DNA, the CDR3 is TGTGCCAGCACGACATCACAGGGGGCTTATGGGTACAATGAGCAGTTCTTC. Drawing the rest from reference TRBV28 and TRBJ2-1, the complete variable domain is DVKVTQSSRYLVKRTGEKVFLECVQDMDHENMFWYRQDPGLGLRLIYFSYDVKMKEKGDIPEGYSVSREKKERFSLILESASTNQTSMYLCASTTSQGAYGYNEQFFGPGTRLTVL.

The CDR3 region is CSAMTPGPPPMSSYNEQFF. The CDR3 nucleotides are TGCAGTGCTATGACCCCGGGACCACCACCAATGAGCTCCTACAATGAGCAGTTCTTC. The chain links TRBV20-1 to TRBJ2-1; TRBD1 or TRBD2 may be the D gene (5 bases each). CDR1 and CDR2 (germline): DFQATT, SNEGSKA (reference sequence). Trimming shortened V by 4 bases and J by 0 bases, and 25 bases separated the two germline ends. This CDR3 spans 19 amino acids.

V usage is TRBV7-2 and J usage is TRBJ1-5, with 9 bases identical to TRBD1. The ends lost 2 bases at V and 0 bases at J; junction bases unmatched: 2. The CDR3 length is 16 residues. Germline V gene data show CDR1 as SGHTA and CDR2 as FQGNSA. CDR3 sequence (DNA): TGTGCCAGCAGCTTATGGACAGGGGATAGCAATCAGCCCCAGCATTTT. As protein: CASSLWTGDSNQPQHF. Based on the CDR3 plus reference TRBV7-2 and TRBJ1-5, the full variable domain is GAGVSQSPSNKVTEKGKDVELRCDPISGHTALYWYRQSLGQGLEFLIYFQGNSAPDKSGLPSDRFSAERTGGSVSTLTIQRTQQEDSAVYLCASSLWTGDSNQPQHFGDGTRLSIL.

This clonotype occurred a few times. The CDR3 nucleotides are TGTGCCAGCAGCCAAGTGAACAGGGCTTACGAGCAGTACTTC. Amino acid sequence: CASSQVNRAYEQYF. The J gene is TRBJ2-7, the V gene TRBV4-2; TRBD1 might be the D (6 bases). Germline-derived CDR1 and CDR2 are LGHNA and YNFKEQ. The germline V and J ends were trimmed by 1 base and 4 bases, with 11 bases remaining between them. There are 14 residues in the CDR3.

In its sample, this clonotype was seen many times. The CDR3 DNA reads as TGTGCCAGCAGGGCCGGGACAGGCAACTACGAGCAGTACTTC. It specifies CASRAGTGNYEQYF. V is TRBV6-2 or TRBV6-3 and J is TRBJ2-7; TRBD1 agrees at 8 bases. This CDR3 is 14 amino acids long. V lost 6 bases, J lost 3 bases, and 7 bases stayed unmatched. CDR1 MNHEY and CDR2 SVGEGT come from the germline V gene.

Ten or more counts support this clonotype. The genes are TRBV12-3 or TRBV12-4 and TRBJ1-1; D not certain. This CDR3 region has 14 residues. With 1 base removed from V and 1 base from J, the gap between germline ends came to 7 bases. CDR3 nucleotides: TGTGCCAGCAGTTTAGGGACGGCGAACACTGAAGCTTTCTTT. Amino acid sequence: CASSLGTANTEAFF.

This chain uses TRBV25-1 with TRBJ1-2, with a tentative D call TRBD1 (5 bases). The CDR3 runs to 11 residues. Deletions cut 10 bases from V and 5 bases from J, with 11 bases between. CDR1 and CDR2 from the germline V gene are MGHDK and SYGVNS. CDR3 DNA: TGTGCCACCGGGACCGGTTATGGCTACACCTTC. Its protein is CATGTGYGYTF.

This clonotype has more than one count but fewer than ten. The chain uses TRBV7-8 and TRBJ2-3; 8 bases line up with TRBD2. The V gene end was trimmed by 4 bases and the J gene end by 6 bases; junction bases not matched to a gene: 9. The germline V gene encodes CDR1 SGHVS and CDR2 FQNEAQ. The CDR3 contains 15 residues. The CDR3 reads CASSSAGTRIDTQYF. For the CDR3, the DNA is TGTGCCAGCAGCTCTGCCGGGACTAGAATTGATACGCAGTATTTT.

V gene TRBV4-1 combines with J gene TRBJ1-3, with D unresolved. Germline V gives CDR1 MGHRA, CDR2 YSYEKL. Trimming stripped 3 bases from V and 0 bases from J, with 9 bases between. The CDR3 has 15 amino acids. CDR3: CASSHLIGSGNTIYF. The CDR3, as DNA: TGCGCCAGCAGCCACCTAATAGGCTCTGGAAACACCATATATTTT.

This clonotype was seen repeatedly, ten times or more. V usage is TRBV12-3 or TRBV12-4 and J usage is TRBJ2-1; TRBD1 aligns across 8 bases. The CDR3 has 13 residues. The CDR3 DNA follows: TGTGGTTCCGGGACAGGCCTATACAATGAGCAGTTCTTC. It encodes CGSGTGLYNEQFF.

The chain combines TRBV4-3 with TRBJ2-7; a weak D match, TRBD1 (6 bases). The germline V gene encodes CDR1 LGHNA and CDR2 YSLEER. V was clipped by 4 bases and J by 4 bases, with 11 bases between them. This CDR3 has 13 residues. CDR3 nucleotides: TGCGCCAGCAGCCGACAAACAGGGTACGAGCAGTACTTC. Protein: CASSRQTGYEQYF.

The rearrangement joins TRBV27 to TRBJ2-7; 13 nucleotides line up with TRBD2. Losses at the gene ends were 3 bases for V and 6 bases for J; bases not matched to a gene: 5. Germline V gene sequence: CDR1 MNHEY, CDR2 SMNVEV (reference sequence). The CDR3 spans 15 residues. The DNA of the CDR3 is TGTGCCAGCAGTTTCGGACTAGCGGGGGTCTCCGAGCAGTACTTC. It is translated as CASSFGLAGVSEQYF.